A selection of T cell receptor beta chains follows, all from one sample in a study of shared clonotypes between healthy human individuals. Clones were sequenced by immunoSEQ multiplex PCR, and TCRdb holds only the in-frame ones, with some missing. Of fewer than 600,000 clones in the sample, roughly 80% were seen once. Material for sequencing was PBMCs. The source of these receptors is a woman in her thirties or forties in good health. Some clones in this sample may be carry-over from other donors' samples. Each CDR3 is given with its conserved first and last residue. Fields, in order: D gene, V gene, clone size, J gene, CDR3 protein, CDR3 DNA. D genes are given only for firm matches. Some rows have no size entry. The others give once, few or many, or a class for an expanded clone.

>.|TRBV20-1|.|TRBJ1-2
CSARGDGGYTF
TGCAGTGCTAGGGGGGATGGGGGCTACACCTTC
>.|TRBV7-9|.|TRBJ2-3
CASSPQEDADTQYF
TGTGCCAGCAGCCCCCAAGAAGATGCAGATACGCAGTATTTT
>.|TRBV9|.|TRBJ2-1
CASSPRDFGEQFF
TGTGCCAGCAGCCCGAGGGACTTCGGTGAGCAGTTCTTC
>.|TRBV5-1|.|TRBJ2-7
CASSPPSDYEQYF
TGCGCCAGCAGCCCCCCTAGCGACTACGAGCAGTACTTC
>TRBD2|TRBV4-1|.|TRBJ2-1
CASSHYASGSSYNEQFF
TGCGCCAGCAGCCACTATGCTAGCGGGAGCTCCTACAATGAGCAGTTCTTC
>.|TRBV7-3|.|TRBJ1-2
CASSLKKWVRPNYGYTF
TGTGCCAGCAGCTTAAAAAAATGGGTTCGGCCTAACTATGGCTACACCTTC
>.|TRBV7-8|.|TRBJ2-5
CASSPPGRETQYF
TGTGCCAGCAGCCCCCCGGGGCGAGAGACCCAGTACTTC
>TRBD1|TRBV19|.|TRBJ1-5
CASSWDRAQPQHF
TGTGCCAGTAGTTGGGACAGGGCCCAGCCCCAGCATTTT
>.|TRBV14|.|TRBJ2-7
CASSQGIGARYEQYF
TGTGCCAGCAGCCAAGGCATAGGGGCACGGTACGAGCAGTACTTC
>TRBD2|TRBV7-2|.|TRBJ2-3
CASSRLLAGDTQYF
TGTGCCAGCAGCAGACTACTAGCGGGGGATACGCAGTATTTT
>.|TRBV18|.|TRBJ2-1
CASSPDREDNEQFF
TGTGCCAGCTCGCCCGACAGGGAGGACAATGAGCAGTTCTTC
>TRBD1|TRBV7-9|many|TRBJ1-1
CASSYDRDRVGEAFF
TGTGCCAGCAGCTATGACCGGGACAGGGTAGGTGAAGCTTTCTTT
>.|TRBV5-1|.|TRBJ2-5
CASSFPSTGLQETQYF
TGCGCCAGCAGCTTCCCCTCTACAGGGCTCCAAGAGACCCAGTACTTC
>.|TRBV18|.|TRBJ2-7
CASGTDTYEQYF
TGTGCCAGCGGGACGGATACCTACGAGCAGTACTTC
>.|TRBV5-1|.|TRBJ2-7
CASSLAVLGSYEQYF
TGCGCCAGCAGCTTGGCAGTTCTCGGCTCCTACGAGCAGTACTTC
>.|TRBV19|.|TRBJ2-2
CASSIDWGWELFF
TGTGCCAGTAGTATAGATTGGGGGTGGGAGCTGTTTTTT
>TRBD1|TRBV9|many|TRBJ2-7
CASSVQGASHEQYF
TGTGCCAGCAGCGTACAGGGGGCTTCTCACGAGCAGTACTTC
>.|TRBV9|.|TRBJ1-2
CASSVGGFPPDYGYTF
TGTGCCAGCAGCGTAGGGGGGTTTCCCCCGGACTATGGCTACACCTTC
>.|TRBV4-1|once|TRBJ1-6
CASSQVDLISYNSPLHF
TGCGCCAGCAGCCAAGTGGACCTAATTTCGTATAATTCACCCCTCCACTTT
>.|TRBV11-2|.|TRBJ2-7
CASSSRGVTSAEQYF
TGTGCCAGCAGCTCGAGGGGGGTCACCTCCGCCGAGCAGTACTTC
>.|TRBV2|.|TRBJ1-2
CASRAASYGYTF
TGTGCCAGCAGAGCTGCAAGCTATGGCTACACCTTC
>TRBD1|TRBV4-2|.|TRBJ1-5
CASSQGGTGGQPQHF
TGTGCCAGCAGCCAGGGCGGGACAGGTGGTCAGCCCCAGCATTTT
>.|TRBV7-9|.|TRBJ2-1
CASSFSGEQFF
TGTGCCAGCAGCTTTTCCGGTGAGCAGTTCTTC
>TRBD1|TRBV28|.|TRBJ1-2
CASSADRGQLAVGYTF
TGTGCCAGCAGCGCGGACAGGGGGCAATTAGCAGTTGGCTACACCTTC
>.|TRBV7-2|.|TRBJ2-3
CASSLAKGRTDTQYF
TGTGCCAGCAGCTTAGCTAAGGGGCGGACAGATACGCAGTATTTT
>TRBD2|TRBV15|few|TRBJ2-3
CATSRDSSGRAKDTQYF
TGTGCCACCAGCAGAGATTCTAGCGGGAGGGCTAAGGATACGCAGTATTTT
>TRBD1|TRBV5-1|once|TRBJ2-3
CASSTGTGDTQYF
TGCGCCAGCAGCACAGGGACAGGGGATACGCAGTATTTT
>.|TRBV18|.|TRBJ1-1
CASSPGTPNTEAFF
TGTGCCAGCTCACCCGGGACACCAAACACTGAAGCTTTCTTT
>.|TRBV7-9|.|TRBJ2-3
CASSLSADTQYF
TGTGCCAGCAGCTTATCAGCAGATACGCAGTATTTT
>.|TRBV7-2|.|TRBJ2-2
CASSLDGNTGELFF
TGTGCCAGCAGCTTAGACGGGAACACCGGGGAGCTGTTTTTT
>.|TRBV11-2|.|TRBJ2-5
CASSLVLTGETQYF
TGTGCCAGCAGCTTAGTCCTGACAGGAGAGACCCAGTACTTC
>.|TRBV23-1|once|TRBJ2-5
CASSQSAWGPETQYF
TGCGCCAGCAGTCAATCTGCTTGGGGCCCAGAGACCCAGTACTTC
>TRBD1|TRBV12-5|.|TRBJ1-1
CASGLFPGQAEAFF
TGTGCTAGTGGTTTGTTTCCGGGACAGGCCGAAGCTTTCTTT
>TRBD2|TRBV5-4|once|TRBJ2-7
CASSLGLAGDEQYF
TGTGCCAGCAGCTTGGGGCTAGCGGGAGACGAGCAGTACTTC
>TRBD1|TRBV7-9|.|TRBJ1-1
CASSLRTGALTEAFF
TGTGCCAGCAGCCTAAGGACAGGGGCTTTGACTGAAGCTTTCTTT
>.|TRBV19|few|TRBJ1-2
CASSMVEYGYTF
TGTGCCAGTAGTATGGTGGAGTATGGCTACACCTTC
>.|TRBV4-1|once|TRBJ2-7
CASSIKGEGTYEQYF
TGCGCCAGCAGTATAAAGGGGGAGGGAACCTACGAGCAGTACTTC
>.|TRBV7-8|.|TRBJ2-7
CASSSGLLYEQYF
TGTGCCAGCAGCTCCGGCCTCCTATACGAGCAGTACTTC
>TRBD2|TRBV5-6|many|TRBJ2-1
CASSFFSGRIGVEQFF
TGTGCCAGCAGCTTTTTTAGCGGGAGGATCGGCGTTGAGCAGTTCTTC
>.|TRBV7-2|.|TRBJ1-1
CASSLAQANTEAFF
TGTGCCAGCAGCTTAGCGCAGGCGAACACTGAAGCTTTCTTT
>TRBD1|TRBV28|few|TRBJ1-4
CASRKTQSRGQLFF
TGTGCCAGCAGAAAGACCCAGAGCAGGGGGCAACTGTTTTTT
>.|TRBV7-9|.|TRBJ2-7
CASSPGPSYEQYF
TGTGCCAGCAGCCCGGGTCCATCCTACGAGCAGTACTTC
>.|TRBV7-2|.|TRBJ2-1
CASSFRGSSYNEQFF
TGTGCCAGCAGCTTCCGGGGGAGCTCCTACAATGAGCAGTTCTTC
>.|TRBV7-3|once|TRBJ2-1
CASSLMGPGDEQFF
TGTGCCAGCAGCTTAATGGGACCCGGGGATGAGCAGTTCTTC
>.|TRBV7-3|.|TRBJ1-1
CASSENLNTEAFF
TGTGCCAGCAGCGAAAACTTGAACACTGAAGCTTTCTTT
>.|TRBV6-6|.|TRBJ1-5
CASSYSRGQRNQPQHF
TGTGCCAGCAGTTACTCGAGAGGGCAGCGGAATCAGCCCCAGCATTTT
>.|TRBV9|.|TRBJ2-3
CASSVRVSDTQYF
TGTGCCAGCAGCGTCAGGGTCTCAGATACGCAGTATTTT